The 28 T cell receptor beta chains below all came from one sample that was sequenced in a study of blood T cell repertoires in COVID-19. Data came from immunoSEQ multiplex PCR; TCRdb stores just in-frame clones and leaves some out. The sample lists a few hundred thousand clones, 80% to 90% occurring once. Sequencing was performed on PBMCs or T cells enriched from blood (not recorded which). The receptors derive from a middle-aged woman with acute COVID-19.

CDR3 region: CASSLRGLPQYF. For the CDR3, the DNA is TGTGCCAGCAGTTTGAGGGGGCTACCGCAGTATTTT. The V and J genes are TRBV28 and TRBJ2-3; 7 bases agree with TRBD1. Germline V gene sequence: CDR1 MDHEN, CDR2 SYDVKM. Trimming removed 3 bases from V and 10 bases from J; junction bases left unmatched: 4. The CDR3 length is 12 residues.

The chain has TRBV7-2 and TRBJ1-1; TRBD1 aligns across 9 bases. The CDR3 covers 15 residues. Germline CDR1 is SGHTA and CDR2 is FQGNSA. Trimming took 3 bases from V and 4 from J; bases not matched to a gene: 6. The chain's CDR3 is CASSFRTGVFTEAFF. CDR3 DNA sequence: TGTGCCAGCAGCTTTCGGACAGGGGTTTTCACTGAAGCTTTCTTT.

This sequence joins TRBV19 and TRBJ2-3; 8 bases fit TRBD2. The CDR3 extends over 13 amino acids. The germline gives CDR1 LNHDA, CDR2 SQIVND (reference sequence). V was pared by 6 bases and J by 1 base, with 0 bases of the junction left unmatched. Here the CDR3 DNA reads TGTGCCAGTAGGCGGGGGGGCACAGATACGCAGTATTTT. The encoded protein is CASRRGGTDTQYF.

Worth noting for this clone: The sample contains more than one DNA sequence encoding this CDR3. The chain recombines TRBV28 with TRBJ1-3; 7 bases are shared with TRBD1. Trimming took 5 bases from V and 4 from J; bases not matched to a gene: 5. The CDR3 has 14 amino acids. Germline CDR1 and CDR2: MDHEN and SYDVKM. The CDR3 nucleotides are TGTGCCAGCAGTCTCGACAGGGTCGGAAACACCATATATTTT. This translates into CASSLDRVGNTIYF.

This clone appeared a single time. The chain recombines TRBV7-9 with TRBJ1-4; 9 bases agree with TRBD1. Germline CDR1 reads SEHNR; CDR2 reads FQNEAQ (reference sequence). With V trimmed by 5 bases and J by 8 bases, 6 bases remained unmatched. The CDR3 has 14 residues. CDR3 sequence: CASSPGQGLEKLFF. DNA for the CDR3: TGTGCCAGCAGCCCCGGACAGGGGTTGGAAAAACTGTTTTTT.

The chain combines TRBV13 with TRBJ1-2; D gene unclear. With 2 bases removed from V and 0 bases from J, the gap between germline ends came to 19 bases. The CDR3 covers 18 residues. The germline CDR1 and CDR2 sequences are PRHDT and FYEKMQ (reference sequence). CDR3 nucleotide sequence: TGTGCCAGCAGCTTATATCTAGGCCGCAGCCTTCCTAACTATGGCTACACCTTC. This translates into CASSLYLGRSLPNYGYTF.

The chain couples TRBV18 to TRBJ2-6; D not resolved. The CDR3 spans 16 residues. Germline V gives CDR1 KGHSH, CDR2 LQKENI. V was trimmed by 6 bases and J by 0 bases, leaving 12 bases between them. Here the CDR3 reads CASSKTGFSGANVLTF. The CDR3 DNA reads TGTGCCAGCTCGAAGACTGGTTTCTCTGGGGCCAACGTCCTGACTTTC.

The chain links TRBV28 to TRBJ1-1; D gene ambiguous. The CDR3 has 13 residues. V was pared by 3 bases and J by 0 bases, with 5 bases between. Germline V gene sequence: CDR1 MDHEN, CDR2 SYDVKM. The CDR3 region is CASSFEVNTEAFF. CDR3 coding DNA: TGTGCCAGCAGTTTTGAGGTGAACACTGAAGCTTTCTTT.

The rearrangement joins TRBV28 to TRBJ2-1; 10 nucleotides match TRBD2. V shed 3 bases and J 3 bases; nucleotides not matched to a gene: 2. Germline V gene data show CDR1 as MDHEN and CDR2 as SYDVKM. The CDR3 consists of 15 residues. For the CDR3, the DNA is TGTGCCAGCAGTTTTACTAGCGGGGTCTACAATGAGCAGTTCTTC. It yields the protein CASSFTSGVYNEQFF. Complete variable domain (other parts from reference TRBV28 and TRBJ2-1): DVKVTQSSRYLVKRTGEKVFLECVQDMDHENMFWYRQDPGLGLRLIYFSYDVKMKEKGDIPEGYSVSREKKERFSLILESASTNQTSMYLCASSFTSGVYNEQFFGPGTRLTVL.

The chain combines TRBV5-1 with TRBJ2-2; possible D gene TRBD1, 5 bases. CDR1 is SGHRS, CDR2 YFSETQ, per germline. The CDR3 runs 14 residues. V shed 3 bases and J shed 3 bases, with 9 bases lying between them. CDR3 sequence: CASSWGTYTGELFF. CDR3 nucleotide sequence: TGCGCCAGCAGCTGGGGCACCTACACCGGGGAGCTGTTTTTT.

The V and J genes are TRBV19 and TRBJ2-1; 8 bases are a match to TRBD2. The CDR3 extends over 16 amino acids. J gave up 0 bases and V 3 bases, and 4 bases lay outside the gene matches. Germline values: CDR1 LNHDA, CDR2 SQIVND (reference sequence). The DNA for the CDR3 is TGTGCCAGTAGTATCCCGGGAGGGAGCTCCTACAATGAGCAGTTCTTC. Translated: CASSIPGGSSYNEQFF.

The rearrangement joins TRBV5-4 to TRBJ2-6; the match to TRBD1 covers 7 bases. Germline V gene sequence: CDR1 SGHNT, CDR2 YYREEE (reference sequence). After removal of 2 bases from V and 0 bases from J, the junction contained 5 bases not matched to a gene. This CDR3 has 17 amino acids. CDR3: CASSFRQGNSGANVLTF. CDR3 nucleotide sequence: TGTGCCAGCAGCTTTAGACAGGGAAACTCTGGGGCCAACGTCCTGACTTTC.

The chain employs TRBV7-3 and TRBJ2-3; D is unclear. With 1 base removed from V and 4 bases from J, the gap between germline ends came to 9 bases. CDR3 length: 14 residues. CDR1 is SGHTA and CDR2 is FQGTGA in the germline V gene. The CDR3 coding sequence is TGTGCCAGCAGCTTAAGCGCTTCGCCAGATACGCAGTATTTT. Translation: CASSLSASPDTQYF. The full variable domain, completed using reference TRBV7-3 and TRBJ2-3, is GAGVSQTPSNKVTEKGKYVELRCDPISGHTALYWYRQSLGQGPEFLIYFQGTGAADDSGLPNDRFFAVRPEGSVSTLKIQRTERGDSAVYLCASSLSASPDTQYFGPGTRLTVL.

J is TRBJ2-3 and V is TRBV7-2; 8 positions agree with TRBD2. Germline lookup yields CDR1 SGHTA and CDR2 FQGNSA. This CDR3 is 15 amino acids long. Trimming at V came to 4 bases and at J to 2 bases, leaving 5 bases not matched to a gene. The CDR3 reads CASSSILAVTDTQYF. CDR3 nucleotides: TGTGCCAGCAGCTCCATACTAGCGGTCACAGATACGCAGTATTTT.

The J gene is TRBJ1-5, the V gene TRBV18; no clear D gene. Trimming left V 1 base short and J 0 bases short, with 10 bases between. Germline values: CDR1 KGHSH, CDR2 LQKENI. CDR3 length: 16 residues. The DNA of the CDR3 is TGTGCCAGCTCACCACGGCCCGGGTATAGCAATCAGCCCCAGCATTTT. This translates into CASSPRPGYSNQPQHF.

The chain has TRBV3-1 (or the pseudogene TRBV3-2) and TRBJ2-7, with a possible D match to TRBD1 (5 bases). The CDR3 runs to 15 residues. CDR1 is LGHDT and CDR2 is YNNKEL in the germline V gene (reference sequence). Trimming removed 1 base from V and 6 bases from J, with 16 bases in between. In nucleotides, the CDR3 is TGTGCCAGCAGCCAAGTTGGTGCAGGGCTGGGCGAGCAGTACTTC. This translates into CASSQVGAGLGEQYF.

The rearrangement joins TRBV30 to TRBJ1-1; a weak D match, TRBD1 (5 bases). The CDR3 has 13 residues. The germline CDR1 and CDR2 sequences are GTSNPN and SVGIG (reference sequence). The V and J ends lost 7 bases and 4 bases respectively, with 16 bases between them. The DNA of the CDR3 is TGTGCCTCTGTGGGGGGAATGAGCACTGAAGCTTTCTTT. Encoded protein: CASVGGMSTEAFF.

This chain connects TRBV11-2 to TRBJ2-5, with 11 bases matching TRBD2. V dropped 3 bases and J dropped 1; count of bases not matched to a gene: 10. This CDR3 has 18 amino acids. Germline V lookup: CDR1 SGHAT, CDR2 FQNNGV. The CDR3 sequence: CASSFLYPGLAVQETQYF. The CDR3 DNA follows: TGTGCCAGCAGCTTCCTATACCCGGGACTAGCGGTCCAAGAGACCCAGTACTTC. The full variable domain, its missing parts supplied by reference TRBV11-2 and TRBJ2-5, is EAGVAQSPRYKIIEKRQSVAFWCNPISGHATLYWYQQILGQGPKLLIQFQNNGVVDDSQLPKDRFSAERLKGVDSTLKIQPAKLEDSAVYLCASSFLYPGLAVQETQYFGPGTRLLVL.

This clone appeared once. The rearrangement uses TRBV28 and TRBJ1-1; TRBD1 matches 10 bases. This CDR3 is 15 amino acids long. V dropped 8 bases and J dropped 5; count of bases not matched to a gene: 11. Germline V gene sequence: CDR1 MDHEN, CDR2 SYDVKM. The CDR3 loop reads CASSYPRDRGTEAFF. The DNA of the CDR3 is TGTGCCAGCTCCTACCCCCGGGACAGGGGAACTGAAGCTTTCTTT.

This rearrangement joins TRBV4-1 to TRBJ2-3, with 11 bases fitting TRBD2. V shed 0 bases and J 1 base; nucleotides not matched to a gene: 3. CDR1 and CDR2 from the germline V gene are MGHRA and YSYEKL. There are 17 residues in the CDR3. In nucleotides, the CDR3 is TGCGCCAGCAGCCAAGAGACTAGCGGGGCTCGCACAGATACGCAGTATTTT. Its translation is CASSQETSGARTDTQYF.

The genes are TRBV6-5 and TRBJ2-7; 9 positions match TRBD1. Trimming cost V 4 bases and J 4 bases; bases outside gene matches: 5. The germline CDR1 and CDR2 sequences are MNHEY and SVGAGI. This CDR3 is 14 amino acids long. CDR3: CASSSQGARYEQYF. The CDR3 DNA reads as TGTGCCAGCAGTTCACAGGGGGCTCGGTACGAGCAGTACTTC.

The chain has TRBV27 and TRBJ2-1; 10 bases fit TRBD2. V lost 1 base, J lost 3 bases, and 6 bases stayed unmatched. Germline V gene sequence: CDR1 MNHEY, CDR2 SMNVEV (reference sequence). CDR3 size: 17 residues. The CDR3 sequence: CASSLLGSGRVYNEQFF. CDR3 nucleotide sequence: TGTGCCAGCAGTTTATTGGGGAGCGGGAGGGTCTACAATGAGCAGTTCTTC.

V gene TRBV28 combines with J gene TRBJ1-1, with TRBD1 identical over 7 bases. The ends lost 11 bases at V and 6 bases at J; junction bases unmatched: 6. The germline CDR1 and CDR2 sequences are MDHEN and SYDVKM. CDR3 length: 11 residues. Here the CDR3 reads CASGQAPEAFF. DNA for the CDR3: TGTGCCTCAGGACAGGCCCCTGAAGCTTTCTTT.

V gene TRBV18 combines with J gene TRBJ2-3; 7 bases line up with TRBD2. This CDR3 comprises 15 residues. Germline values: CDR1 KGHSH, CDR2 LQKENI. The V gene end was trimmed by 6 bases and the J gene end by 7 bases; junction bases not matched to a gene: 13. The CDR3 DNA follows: TGTGCCAGCTCCCCGGGACTAAGAGAGGTTAATACGCAGTATTTT. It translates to CASSPGLREVNTQYF.

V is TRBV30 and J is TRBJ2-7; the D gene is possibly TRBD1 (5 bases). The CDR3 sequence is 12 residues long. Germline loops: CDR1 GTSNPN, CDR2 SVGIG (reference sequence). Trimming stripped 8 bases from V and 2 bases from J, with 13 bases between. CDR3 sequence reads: CARRTSTYEQYF. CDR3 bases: TGTGCCCGCCGGACATCAACCTACGAGCAGTACTTC. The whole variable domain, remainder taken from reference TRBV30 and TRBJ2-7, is SQTIHQWPATLVQPVGSPLSLECTVEGTSNPNLYWYRQAAGRGLQLLFYSVGIGQISSEVPQNLSASRPQDRQFILSSKKLLLSDSGFYLCARRTSTYEQYFGPGTRLTVT.

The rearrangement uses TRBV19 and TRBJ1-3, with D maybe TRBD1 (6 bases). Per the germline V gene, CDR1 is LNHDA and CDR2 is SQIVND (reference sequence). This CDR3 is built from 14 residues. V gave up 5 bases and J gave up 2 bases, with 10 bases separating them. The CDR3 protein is CASSGYRAGNTIYF. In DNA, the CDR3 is TGTGCCAGTAGTGGGTACAGGGCTGGAAACACCATATATTTT.

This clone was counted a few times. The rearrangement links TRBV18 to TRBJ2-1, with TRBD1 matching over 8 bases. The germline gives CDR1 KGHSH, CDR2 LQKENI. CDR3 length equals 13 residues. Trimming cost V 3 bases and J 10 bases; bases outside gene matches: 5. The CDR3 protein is CASSPRDRWEQFF. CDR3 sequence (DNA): TGTGCCAGCTCACCTCGGGACAGGTGGGAGCAGTTCTTC.

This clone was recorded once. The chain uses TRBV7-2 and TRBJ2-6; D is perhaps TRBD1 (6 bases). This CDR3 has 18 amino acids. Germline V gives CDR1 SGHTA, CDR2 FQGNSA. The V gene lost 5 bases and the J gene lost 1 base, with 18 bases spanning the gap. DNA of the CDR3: TGTGCCAGCAGCGTTGGGATCAGGGGCGGGTCTGGGGCCAACGTCCTGACTTTC. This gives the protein CASSVGIRGGSGANVLTF.